This TCR beta chain comes out of a study of blood T cell repertoires in COVID-19. For the study at large: COVID-19 samples, acute and convalescent, were from the United States, Italy and Spain. PBMCs, B-cell-depleted T cells, or T cells were the source of the cDNA or gDNA that made up the material.

Authors' processing steps: Amplification from reference gene primers served as the basis for estimated nucleated cell counts. Data came from immunoSEQ multiplex PCR; TCRdb stores just in-frame clones and leaves some out. D and trimming come from the DNA, and the V and J calls and clone size come from that table. The profile covers approximately 220,000 clones, with 80% to 85% appearing a single time and about 2.3% taken by the ten largest. This clone was counted only a few times. The CDR3 totals 17 residues. V lost 4 bases and J lost 0, with 13 bases in between. The V gene's germline CDR1 is SEHNR and CDR2 FQNEAQ (reference sequence).

V usage is TRBV7-9 and J usage is TRBJ2-6; D is perhaps TRBD2 (7 bases). The receptor's source is a woman aged 55 to 70 with acute or convalescent COVID-19. Sample: peripheral blood. Here the CDR3 DNA reads TGTGCCAGCAGCTACGGGGGGCCGAGCTCTGGGGCCAACGTCCTGACTTTC. Encoded protein: CASSYGGPSSGANVLTF.